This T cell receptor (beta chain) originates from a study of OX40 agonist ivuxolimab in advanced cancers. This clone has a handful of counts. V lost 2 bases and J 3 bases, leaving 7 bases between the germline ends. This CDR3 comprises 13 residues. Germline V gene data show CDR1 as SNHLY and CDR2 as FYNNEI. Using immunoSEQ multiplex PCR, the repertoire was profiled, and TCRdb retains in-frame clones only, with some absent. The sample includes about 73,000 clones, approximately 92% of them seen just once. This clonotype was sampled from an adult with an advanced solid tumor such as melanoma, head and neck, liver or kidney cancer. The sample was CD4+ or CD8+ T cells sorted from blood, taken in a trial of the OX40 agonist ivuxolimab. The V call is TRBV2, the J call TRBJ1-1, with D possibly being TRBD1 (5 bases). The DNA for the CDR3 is TGTGCCAGCAGTGAATCAGGGCACACTGAAGCTTTCTTT. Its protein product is CASSESGHTEAFF.